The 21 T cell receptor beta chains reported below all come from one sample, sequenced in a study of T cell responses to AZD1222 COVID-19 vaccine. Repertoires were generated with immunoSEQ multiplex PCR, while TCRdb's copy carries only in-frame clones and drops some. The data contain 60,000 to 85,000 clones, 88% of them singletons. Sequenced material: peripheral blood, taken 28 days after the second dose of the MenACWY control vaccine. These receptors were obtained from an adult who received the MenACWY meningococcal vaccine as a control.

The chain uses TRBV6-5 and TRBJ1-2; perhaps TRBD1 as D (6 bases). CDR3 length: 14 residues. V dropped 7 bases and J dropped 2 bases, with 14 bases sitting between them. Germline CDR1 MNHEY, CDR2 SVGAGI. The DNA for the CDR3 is TGTGCCAGCACCCTGGGTAGGGGGAACTATGGCTACACCTTC. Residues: CASTLGRGNYGYTF.

CDR3 residues: CASSLPKDTQYF. The CDR3 DNA reads as TGTGCCAGCAGCTTGCCTAAAGATACGCAGTATTTT. The rearrangement links TRBV5-4 to TRBJ2-3; D is unresolved. The CDR3 covers 12 residues. Trimming stripped 1 base from V and 5 bases from J, with 5 bases between. From germline, CDR1 is SGHNT and CDR2 YYREEE (reference sequence).

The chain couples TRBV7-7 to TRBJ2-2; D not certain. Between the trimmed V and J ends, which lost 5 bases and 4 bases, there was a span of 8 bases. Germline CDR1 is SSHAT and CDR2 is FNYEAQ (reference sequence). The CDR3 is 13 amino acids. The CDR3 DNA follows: TGTGCCAGCAGCCCACGAGGCACCGGGGAGCTGTTTTTT. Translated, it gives CASSPRGTGELFF. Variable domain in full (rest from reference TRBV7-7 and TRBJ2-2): GAGVSQSPRYKVTKRGQDVTLRCDPISSHATLYWYQQALGQGPEFLTYFNYEAQPDKSGLPSDRFSAERPEGSISTLTIQRTEQRDSAMYRCASSPRGTGELFFGEGSRLTVL.

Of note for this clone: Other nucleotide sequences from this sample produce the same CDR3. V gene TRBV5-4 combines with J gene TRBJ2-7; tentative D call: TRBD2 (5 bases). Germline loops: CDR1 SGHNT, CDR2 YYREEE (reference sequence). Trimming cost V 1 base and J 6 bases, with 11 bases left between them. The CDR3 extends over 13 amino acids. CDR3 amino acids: CASSLRLAGEQYF. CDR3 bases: TGTGCCAGCAGCTTGCGCCTAGCCGGCGAGCAGTACTTC.

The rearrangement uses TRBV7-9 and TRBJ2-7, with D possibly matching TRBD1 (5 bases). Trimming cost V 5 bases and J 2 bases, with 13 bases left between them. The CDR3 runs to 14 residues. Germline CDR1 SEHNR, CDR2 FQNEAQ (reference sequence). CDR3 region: CASSPPDRPYEQYF. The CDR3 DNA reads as TGTGCCAGCAGCCCACCCGACAGACCCTACGAGCAGTACTTC. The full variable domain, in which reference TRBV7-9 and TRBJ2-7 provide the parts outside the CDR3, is DTGVSQNPRHKITKRGQNVTFRCDPISEHNRLYWYRQTLGQGPEFLTYFQNEAQLEKSRLLSDRFSAERPKGSFSTLEIQRTEQGDSAMYLCASSPPDRPYEQYFGPGTRLTVT.

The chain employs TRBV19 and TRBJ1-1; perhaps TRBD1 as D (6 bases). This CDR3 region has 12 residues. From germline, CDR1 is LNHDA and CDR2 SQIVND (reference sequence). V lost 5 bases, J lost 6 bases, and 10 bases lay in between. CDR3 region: CASSPDSAEAFF. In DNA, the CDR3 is TGTGCCAGTAGTCCGGACAGTGCTGAAGCTTTCTTT.

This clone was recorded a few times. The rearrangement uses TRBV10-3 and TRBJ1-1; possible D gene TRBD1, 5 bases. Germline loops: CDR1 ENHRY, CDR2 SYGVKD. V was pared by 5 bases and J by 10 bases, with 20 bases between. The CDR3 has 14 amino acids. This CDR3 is CAISHGAGFRRAFF. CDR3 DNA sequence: TGTGCCATCAGTCATGGGGCCGGATTTCGGCGAGCTTTCTTT.

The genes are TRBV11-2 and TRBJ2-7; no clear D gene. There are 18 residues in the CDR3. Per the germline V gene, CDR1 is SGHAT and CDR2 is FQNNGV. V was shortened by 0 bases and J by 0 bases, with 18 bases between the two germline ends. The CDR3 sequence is CASSLDDGAAGSSYEQYF. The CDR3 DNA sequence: TGTGCCAGCAGCTTAGATGACGGTGCGGCAGGCAGCTCCTACGAGCAGTACTTC.

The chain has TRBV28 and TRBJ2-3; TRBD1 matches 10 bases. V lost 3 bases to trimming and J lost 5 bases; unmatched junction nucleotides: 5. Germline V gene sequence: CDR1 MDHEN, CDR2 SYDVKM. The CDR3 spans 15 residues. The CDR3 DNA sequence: TGTGCCAGCAGTTTGGGGACAGGGGCCCGAGATACGCAGTATTTT. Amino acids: CASSLGTGARDTQYF.

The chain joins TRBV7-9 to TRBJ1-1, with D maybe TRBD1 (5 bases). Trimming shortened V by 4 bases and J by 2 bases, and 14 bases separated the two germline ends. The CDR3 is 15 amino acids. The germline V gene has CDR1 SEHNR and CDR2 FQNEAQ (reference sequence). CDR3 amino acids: CASSWGLRANTEAFF. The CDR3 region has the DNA TGTGCCAGCAGCTGGGGCCTGAGGGCAAACACTGAAGCTTTCTTT.

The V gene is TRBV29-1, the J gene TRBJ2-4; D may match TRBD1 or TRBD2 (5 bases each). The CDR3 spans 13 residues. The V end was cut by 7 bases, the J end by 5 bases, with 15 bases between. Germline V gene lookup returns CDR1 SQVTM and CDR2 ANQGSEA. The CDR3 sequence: CSAEGTVENIQYF. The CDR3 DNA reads TGCAGCGCCGAGGGGACGGTAGAAAACATTCAGTACTTC.

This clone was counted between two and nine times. The CDR3, as DNA: TGTGCCAGCAGCGTAAGGACAGGGGACGAGCAGTACTTC. It encodes CASSVRTGDEQYF. The rearrangement joins TRBV9 to TRBJ2-7, with 9 bases identical to TRBD1. Germline V lookup: CDR1 SGDLS, CDR2 YYNGEE. V dropped 1 base and J dropped 5; count of bases not matched to a gene: 1. The CDR3 contains 13 residues.

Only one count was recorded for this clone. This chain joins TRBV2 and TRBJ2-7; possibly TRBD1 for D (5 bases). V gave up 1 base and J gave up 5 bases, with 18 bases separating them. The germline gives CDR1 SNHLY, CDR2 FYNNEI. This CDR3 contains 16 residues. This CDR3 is CASSEGSPAGLHEQYF. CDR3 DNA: TGTGCCAGCAGTGAAGGCAGCCCCGCAGGGTTACACGAGCAGTACTTC.

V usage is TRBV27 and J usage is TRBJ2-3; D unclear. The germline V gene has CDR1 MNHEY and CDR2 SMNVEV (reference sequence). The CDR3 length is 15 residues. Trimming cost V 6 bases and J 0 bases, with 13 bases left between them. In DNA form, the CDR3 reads TGTGCCAGCAGGCTCCGGGCCATCAGCACAGATACGCAGTATTTT. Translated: CASRLRAISTDTQYF.

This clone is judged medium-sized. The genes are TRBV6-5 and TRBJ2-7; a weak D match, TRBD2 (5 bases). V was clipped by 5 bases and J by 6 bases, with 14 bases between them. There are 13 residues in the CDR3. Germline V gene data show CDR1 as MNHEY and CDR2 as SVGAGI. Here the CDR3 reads CASSSGLRGEQYF. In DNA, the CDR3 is TGTGCCAGCAGTAGCGGCCTTCGGGGCGAGCAGTACTTC.

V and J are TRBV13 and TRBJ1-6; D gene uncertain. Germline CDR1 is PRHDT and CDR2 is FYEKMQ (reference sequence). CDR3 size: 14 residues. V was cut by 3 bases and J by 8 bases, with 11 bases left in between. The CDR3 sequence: CASSFSQAYSPLHF. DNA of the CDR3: TGTGCCAGCAGCTTCTCCCAAGCGTATTCACCCCTCCACTTT.

The CDR3 coding sequence is TGCAGTGCTAGTTCGTCAGGGGGGGAAAAACTGTTTTTT. This gives the protein CSASSSGGEKLFF. The chain carries TRBV20-1 and TRBJ1-4; TRBD1 agrees at 7 bases. This CDR3 contains 13 residues. V lost 3 bases, J lost 8 bases, and 6 bases stayed unmatched. Germline V lookup: CDR1 DFQATT, CDR2 SNEGSKA (reference sequence).

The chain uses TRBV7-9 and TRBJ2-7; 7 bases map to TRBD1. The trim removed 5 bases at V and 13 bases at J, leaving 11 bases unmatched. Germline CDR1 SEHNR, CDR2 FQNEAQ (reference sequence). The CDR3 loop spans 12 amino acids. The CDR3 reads CASSTGQERSYF. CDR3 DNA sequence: TGTGCCAGCAGCACCGGACAGGAGAGGTCCTACTTC.

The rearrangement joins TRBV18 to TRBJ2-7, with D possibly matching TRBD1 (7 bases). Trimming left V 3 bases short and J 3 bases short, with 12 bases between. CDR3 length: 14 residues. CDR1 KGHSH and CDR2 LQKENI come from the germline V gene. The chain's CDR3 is CASSPQGEVYEQYF. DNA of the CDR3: TGTGCCAGCTCACCTCAGGGGGAGGTCTACGAGCAGTACTTC.

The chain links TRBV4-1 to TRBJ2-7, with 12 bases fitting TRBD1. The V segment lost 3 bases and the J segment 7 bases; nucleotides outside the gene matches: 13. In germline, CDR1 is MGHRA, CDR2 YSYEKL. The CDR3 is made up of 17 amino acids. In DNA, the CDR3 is TGCGCCAGCAGCCAGGCAACCCCGGGACAGGGGGCCAGGGAGCAGTACTTC. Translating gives CASSQATPGQGAREQYF.

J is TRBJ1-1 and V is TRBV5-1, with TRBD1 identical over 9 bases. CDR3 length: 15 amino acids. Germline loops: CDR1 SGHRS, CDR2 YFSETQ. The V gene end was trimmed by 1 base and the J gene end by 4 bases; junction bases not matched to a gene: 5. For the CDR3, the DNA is TGCGCCAGCAGCTTGAGGACAGGGGACGCCACTGAAGCTTTCTTT. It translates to CASSLRTGDATEAFF.